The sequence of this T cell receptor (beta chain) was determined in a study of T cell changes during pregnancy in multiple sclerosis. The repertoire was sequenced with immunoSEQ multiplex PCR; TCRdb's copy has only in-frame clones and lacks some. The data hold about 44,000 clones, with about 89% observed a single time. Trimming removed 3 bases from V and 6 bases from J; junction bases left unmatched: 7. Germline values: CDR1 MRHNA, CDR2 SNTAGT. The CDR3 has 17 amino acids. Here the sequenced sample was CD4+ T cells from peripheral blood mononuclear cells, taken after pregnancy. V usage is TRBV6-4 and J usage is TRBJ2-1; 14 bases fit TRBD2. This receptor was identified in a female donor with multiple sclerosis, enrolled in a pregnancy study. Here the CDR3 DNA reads TGTGCCAGCAGTGAAAGCGGACTAGCGGGAGGTCGCAATGAGCAGTTCTTC. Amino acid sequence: CASSESGLAGGRNEQFF.